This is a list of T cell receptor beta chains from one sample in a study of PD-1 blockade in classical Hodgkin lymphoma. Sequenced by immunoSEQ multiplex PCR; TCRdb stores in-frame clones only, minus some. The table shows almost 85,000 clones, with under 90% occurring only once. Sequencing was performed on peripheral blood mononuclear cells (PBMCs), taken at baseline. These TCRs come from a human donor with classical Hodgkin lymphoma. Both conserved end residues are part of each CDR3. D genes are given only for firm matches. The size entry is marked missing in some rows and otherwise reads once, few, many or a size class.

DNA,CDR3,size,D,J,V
TGTGCCAGCAGCCGCGGACTAGCGGGGAGCACAGATACGCAGTATTTT,CASSRGLAGSTDTQYF,.,TRBD2,TRBJ2-3,TRBV6-6
TGTGCCAGCTCACCACTGTTTGAGGTCGGGGGTGAGCAGTTCTTC,CASSPLFEVGGEQFF,.,.,TRBJ2-1,TRBV18
TGTGCCACCAGCAGGAGGGGTCTACAGCCCCAGCATTTT,CATSRRGLQPQHF,.,.,TRBJ1-5,TRBV15
TGTGCCAGTAGTAGAAGGGAGAACACTGAAGCTTTCTTT,CASSRRENTEAFF,few,.,TRBJ1-1,TRBV19
TGTGCTAGCAGCTTAGAGGGCCGTCGGACCCAGTACTTC,CASSLEGRRTQYF,.,.,TRBJ2-5,TRBV7-7
TGTGCCAGCAGCTTAGGTTGGCAGGTTAATGAAAAACTGTTTTTT,CASSLGWQVNEKLFF,.,.,TRBJ1-4,TRBV7-6
TGTGCCAGCAGCTTGACTAGCGGGAACTACGAGCAGTACTTC,CASSLTSGNYEQYF,.,TRBD2,TRBJ2-7,TRBV7-2
TGCGCCAGCAGCGGTCAGGGCCTCACGAACACCGGGGAGCTGTTTTTT,CASSGQGLTNTGELFF,.,.,TRBJ2-2,TRBV4-3
TGTGCCACCAGCAAGACTAGCGGGAGAGAGACCCAGTACTTC,CATSKTSGRETQYF,.,TRBD2,TRBJ2-5,TRBV15
TGTGCCAGCAGCTCGGGGGGAGGTACTTCCTACGAGCAGTACTTC,CASSSGGGTSYEQYF,.,TRBD2,TRBJ2-7,TRBV5-4
TGTGCCACCAAACCGGGACTAGCGGGAATTGAGCAGTTCTTC,CATKPGLAGIEQFF,.,TRBD2,TRBJ2-1,TRBV27
TGTGCCAGCAGTTTTAGGGGGAGCTCCTACAATGAGCAGTTCTTC,CASSFRGSSYNEQFF,.,.,TRBJ2-1,TRBV27
TGTGCCAGCACCGGTAGCGGGGAGTTTTATGAGCAGTTCTTC,CASTGSGEFYEQFF,.,TRBD2,TRBJ2-1,TRBV7-2
TGCGCCAGCAGCGACACTCGTGGCCGGAACACCGGGGAGCTGTTTTTT,CASSDTRGRNTGELFF,.,.,TRBJ2-2,TRBV4-1
TGTGCCAGTAGTATCGTCCCGGGACTAGCGGGAGTACCCCCAGATACGCAGTATTTT,CASSIVPGLAGVPPDTQYF,.,TRBD2,TRBJ2-3,TRBV19
TGTGCCAGTAGTAGTACAGGGGGCGGCCAGAACGAGCAGTACTTC,CASSSTGGGQNEQYF,.,TRBD1,TRBJ2-7,TRBV19
TGCGCCAGCAGCCAAGGAGAAAACAACAATGAGCAGTTCTTC,CASSQGENNNEQFF,.,.,TRBJ2-1,TRBV4-3
TGTGCCTGGAGTTTGACAGGGAGCACTGGGGCCAACGTCCTGACTTTC,CAWSLTGSTGANVLTF,.,TRBD1,TRBJ2-6,TRBV30
TGCGCCAGCAGCCCTATGGGCGGACAGGGATATCAGCCCCAGCATTTT,CASSPMGGQGYQPQHF,once,TRBD1,TRBJ1-5,TRBV4-1
TGTGCCAGCAGACGGGACAGGGGGGTCTATGGCTACACCTTC,CASRRDRGVYGYTF,.,TRBD1,TRBJ1-2,TRBV7-9
TGCGCCAGCAGCTTGGTTAGCGGGCCTAGCACAGATACGCAGTATTTT,CASSLVSGPSTDTQYF,.,TRBD2,TRBJ2-3,TRBV5-1
TGTGCCAGCATTTTCCGGGACAGTGGCGGCTACACCTTC,CASIFRDSGGYTF,.,TRBD1,TRBJ1-2,TRBV2
TGTGCCAGCAGCAAACAGGGAAGTACTGAAGCTTTCTTT,CASSKQGSTEAFF,few,.,TRBJ1-1,TRBV25-1
TGTGCCAGCAGCCTACGGGAGACTAGCGGGGTCACCTACGAGCAGTACTTC,CASSLRETSGVTYEQYF,.,TRBD2,TRBJ2-7,TRBV11-2
TGTGCCAGCAGCCCCCGGAGGCAGGGGGGAGAGACCCAGTACTTC,CASSPRRQGGETQYF,.,.,TRBJ2-5,TRBV9
TGTGCTAGTGTCGTATCAGAGGGGTATGGCTACACCTTC,CASVVSEGYGYTF,.,.,TRBJ1-2,TRBV12-5
TGTGCCAGCAGTGATTGGACAGGGGGGAGGAATGAAAAACTGTTTTTT,CASSDWTGGRNEKLFF,.,TRBD1,TRBJ1-4,TRBV2
TGCGCCAGCAGCCAAGACTATGGGACCTCTGGGGCCAACGTCCTGACTTTC,CASSQDYGTSGANVLTF,.,.,TRBJ2-6,TRBV4-1
TGTGCCACCAACGGGGAGGGGGAGCTGTTTTTT,CATNGEGELFF,.,.,TRBJ2-2,TRBV19
TGCGCCAGCAGCTTGGTAGGACTAGCGGGAGCCTACAATGAGCAGTTCTTC,CASSLVGLAGAYNEQFF,.,TRBD2,TRBJ2-1,TRBV5-1
TGTGCCAGCAGCTCGAGGGGGCAAAAGGACACCGGGGAGCTGTTTTTT,CASSSRGQKDTGELFF,once,TRBD1,TRBJ2-2,TRBV7-9
TGTGCCAGCACCCAAGGGCTAGCGGTATACAATGAGCAGTTCTTC,CASTQGLAVYNEQFF,.,TRBD2,TRBJ2-1,TRBV14
TGTGCCAGCTCACCCTTTCACCGGGGGACAGATACGCAGTATTTT,CASSPFHRGTDTQYF,.,.,TRBJ2-3,TRBV18
TGTGCCAGCAGTGTACTAGCGGGAGTCCCCGGGGAGCTGTTTTTT,CASSVLAGVPGELFF,.,TRBD2,TRBJ2-2,TRBV6-4
TGTGCCAGCAGTGAGAGATCTCTTATGGGGCCCCAGCATTTT,CASSERSLMGPQHF,once,.,TRBJ1-5,TRBV2
TGTGCCAGCAGGGGGGGAGGAGGCAATCAGCCCCAGCATTTT,CASRGGGGNQPQHF,.,.,TRBJ1-5,TRBV6-5
TGTGCCAGCAGCCAGGCTTACGAGCAGTACTTC,CASSQAYEQYF,.,.,TRBJ2-7,TRBV4-2
TGTGCCAGCAGAGGGACAGGGGACGAGCAGTACTTC,CASRGTGDEQYF,once,TRBD1,TRBJ2-7,TRBV27
TGTGCCAGCACTATGACTCCATCGTGGACCCAGTACTTC,CASTMTPSWTQYF,.,.,TRBJ2-5,TRBV28
TGTGCCAGCAGCTTAATGCTAGCGGGAGTGTCCGGGGAGCTGTTTTTT,CASSLMLAGVSGELFF,.,TRBD2,TRBJ2-2,TRBV11-2
TGTGCCAGCAGAGCGGGAGGGCTTCTCCACGAGCAGTACTTC,CASRAGGLLHEQYF,.,TRBD2,TRBJ2-7,TRBV27
TGTGCCAGCAGCTTCAGTAGCGGGAGACCCGGGGAGCTGTTTTTT,CASSFSSGRPGELFF,.,TRBD2,TRBJ2-2,TRBV11-2
TGTGCCAGCAGTGACGTCGGAGCGGGAGCTTTCTTT,CASSDVGAGAFF,.,.,TRBJ1-1,TRBV25-1
TGTGCCAGCTCTCCAATCCGGGGGAACACCGGGGAGCTGTTTTTT,CASSPIRGNTGELFF,few,.,TRBJ2-2,TRBV18
TGTGCCAGCAGCGAGGGACAGTTCTCTGGAAACACCATATATTTT,CASSEGQFSGNTIYF,.,TRBD1,TRBJ1-3,TRBV5-8
TGCAGCGTTGTTCTAGCCGGTTCAGATACGCAGTATTTT,CSVVLAGSDTQYF,.,.,TRBJ2-3,TRBV29-1
TGTGCCAGCAGCCCAACGAAAGCCGGGACTGACACCGGGGAGCTGTTTTTT,CASSPTKAGTDTGELFF,once,.,TRBJ2-2,TRBV4-2